This T cell receptor beta chain was identified during a study of preoperative IRX-2 immunotherapy in early breast cancer. Assay: immunoSEQ multiplex PCR; the TCRdb copy retains only in-frame clones and omits some. The sample holds about 42,000 clones, approximately 75% seen once. The CDR3 loop spans 13 amino acids. Trimming cost V 5 bases and J 4 bases; bases outside gene matches: 4. The germline CDR1 and CDR2 sequences are MDHEN and SYDVKM. Treatment: preoperative locoregional IRX-2 cytokine immunotherapy. This sequence was found in a human donor with breast cancer. The V and J genes are TRBV28 and TRBJ2-5; TRBD2 aligns across 7 bases. Here the sequenced sample was tumor tissue, taken after IRX-2 immunotherapy. The CDR3 nucleotides read TGTGCCAGCAGTGTAGGGACTACAGAGACCCAGTACTTC. As protein: CASSVGTTETQYF.